The 27 T cell receptor beta chains in this list originate from one sample, sequenced in a study of T cells in Graves' hyperthyroidism and ophthalmopathy. Regions amplified from RNA transcripts were the TCR beta CDR3 regions. A first-round RT-PCR of the TCR CDR3 used the HTBI primer set. MiXCR was run by TCRdb on the multiplex PCR reads, yielding one entry per CDR3 protein. The sample has roughly 290,000 distinct CDR3 sequences, 15% to 20% seen once. What was sequenced was blood. The receptors originated from an older woman with Graves' ophthalmopathy.

This chain links TRBV5-6 with TRBJ2-7; D remains unclear. With 0 bases removed from V and 6 bases from J, the gap between germline ends came to 7 bases. Germline V CDR1 and CDR2: SGHDT, YYEEEE. CDR3 length: 12 residues. CDR3 in DNA: TGTGCCAGCAGCTTGGTACGTAGCGAGCAGTACTTC. Translation gives CASSLVRSEQYF.

The chain is built from TRBV20-1 and TRBJ2-2, with D possibly being TRBD1 (6 bases). CDR1 DFQATT and CDR2 SNEGSKA come from the germline V gene (reference sequence). Trimming left V 2 bases short and J 4 bases short, with 14 bases between. The CDR3 runs 15 residues. CDR3 protein: CSARSRTVSTGELFF. The CDR3 coding sequence is TGCAGTGCTAGATCCAGGACAGTGAGCACCGGGGAGCTGTTTTTT.

This clonotype has a handful of counts. V and J are TRBV18 and TRBJ1-5, with 8 bases fitting TRBD1. Germline CDR1 and CDR2: KGHSH and LQKENI. Unmatched junction bases numbered 11, after V lost 2 bases and J lost 11 bases. The CDR3 spans 15 residues. The chain's CDR3 is CASSPFSGTGTSQHF. CDR3 DNA: TGTGCCAGCTCACCATTCTCCGGGACAGGAACGTCCCAGCATTTT. Full variable domain (remainder filled in from reference TRBV18 and TRBJ1-5): NAGVMQNPRHLVRRRGQEARLRCSPMKGHSHVYWYRQLPEEGLKFMVYLQKENIIDESGMPKERFSAEFPKEGPSILRIQQVVRGDSAAYFCASSPFSGTGTSQHFGDGTRLSIL.

This clonotype came up many times. V is TRBV11-2 and J is TRBJ2-1, with 12 bases that match TRBD2. The CDR3 spans 15 residues. The J segment lost 8 bases and the V segment lost 5 bases, leaving 7 bases of the junction unmatched. Germline CDR1 and CDR2: SGHAT and FQNNGV. CDR3 region: CASSRLAGARDEQFF. DNA of the CDR3: TGTGCCAGCAGCAGACTAGCGGGGGCTCGCGATGAGCAGTTCTTC. The entire variable domain, with the rest obtained from reference TRBV11-2 and TRBJ2-1, is as follows: EAGVAQSPRYKIIEKRQSVAFWCNPISGHATLYWYQQILGQGPKLLIQFQNNGVVDDSQLPKDRFSAERLKGVDSTLKIQPAKLEDSAVYLCASSRLAGARDEQFFGPGTRLTVL.

In its sample, this clonotype was seen many times. The chain recombines TRBV4-2 with TRBJ1-2, with D maybe TRBD1 (6 bases). The germline gives CDR1 LGHNA, CDR2 YNFKEQ. Trimming cost V 5 bases and J 5 bases, with 15 bases left between them. The CDR3 has 14 residues. CDR3 amino acids: CASSTRQDSYGYTF. DNA of the CDR3: TGTGCCAGCAGCACCCGACAGGATTCGTATGGCTACACCTTC.

At least ten counts were recorded for this clonotype. The V and J genes are TRBV7-9 and TRBJ1-1; D gene ambiguous. The CDR3 is made up of 15 amino acids. Trimming removed 0 bases at V and 4 bases at J, with 12 bases between. CDR1 and CDR2 from the germline V gene are SEHNR and FQNEAQ (reference sequence). DNA for the CDR3: TGTGCCAGCAGCTTAGCGGGAAGTAGGGCCACTGAAGCTTTCTTT. Translating it yields CASSLAGSRATEAFF.

The chain combines TRBV19 with TRBJ1-1; D is unresolved. The CDR3 runs to 14 residues. Germline V gene lookup returns CDR1 LNHDA and CDR2 SQIVND (reference sequence). Trimming left V 2 bases short and J 2 bases short, with 9 bases between. CDR3 protein: CASSIRRVNTEAFF. The CDR3 DNA follows: TGTGCCAGTAGTATAAGGCGTGTAAACACTGAAGCTTTCTTT.

This clonotype has just a few counts. The chain combines TRBV6-1 with TRBJ2-4; possible D gene TRBD2, 6 bases. Deletions cut 1 base from V and 0 bases from J, with 7 bases between. The CDR3 totals 15 residues. Per germline, CDR1 MNHNS and CDR2 SASEGT. The CDR3, as DNA: TGTGCCAGCAGTGAAGGGAGGGTAGCCAAAAACATTCAGTACTTC. This encodes CASSEGRVAKNIQYF.

With regard to this clonotype: A read error is possible here, since a much larger clone lies one base away. This sequence joins TRBV20-1 and TRBJ2-5; possibly TRBD2 for D (5 bases). CDR3 length equals 14 residues. Trimming shortened V by 6 bases and J by 7 bases, and 21 bases separated the two germline ends. Germline CDR1 is DFQATT and CDR2 is SNEGSKA (reference sequence). CDR3 coding DNA: TGCAGTGCCCCCCCCCAGGCGCCCGAGGGGACCCAGTACTTC. The encoded protein is CSAPPQAPEGTQYF.

This clonotype was seen ten or more times. The V gene is TRBV29-1, the J gene TRBJ2-7; D possibly corresponds to TRBD2 (5 bases). Germline assignment: CDR1 SQVTM and CDR2 ANQGSEA. CDR3 length: 11 residues. Trimming removed 7 bases from V and 10 bases from J, with 17 bases in between. The CDR3 DNA sequence: TGCAGCGGAACCTCGGCCGGGGAACAGTACTTC. It translates to CSGTSAGEQYF.

This clonotype was seen at least ten times. The rearrangement links TRBV7-6 to TRBJ1-5, with D possibly being TRBD1 (5 bases). The CDR3 spans 16 residues. Deletions cut 1 base from V and 6 bases from J, with 16 bases between. Germline V gene lookup returns CDR1 SGHVS and CDR2 FNYEAQ. The CDR3 DNA reads as TGTGCCAGCAGCTTAGGACCCCCCAGGGCAGGTCAGCCCCAGCATTTT. As protein: CASSLGPPRAGQPQHF.

Many counts were recorded for this clonotype. The V call is TRBV7-9, the J call TRBJ1-5; no firm D call. Germline CDR1 SEHNR, CDR2 FQNEAQ (reference sequence). The ends were cut back, 4 bases at V and 1 base at J, with 8 bases in the middle. The CDR3 length is 14 residues. CDR3 region: CASSSRWSNQPQHF. CDR3 coding DNA: TGTGCCAGCAGCTCCCGGTGGAGCAATCAGCCCCAGCATTTT.

This clonotype was detected many times. The chain has TRBV29-1 and TRBJ2-7; a weak D match, TRBD2 (6 bases). Germline V gene sequence: CDR1 SQVTM, CDR2 ANQGSEA. This CDR3 spans 10 amino acids. Trimming took off 4 bases at V and 6 bases at J, with 7 bases between the two ends. CDR3 in DNA: TGCAGCGTTGCGGAGGGCGAGCAGTACTTC. Translation gives CSVAEGEQYF.

The table lists this clonotype with many counts. The rearrangement uses TRBV2 and TRBJ1-4, with a weak D call TRBD1 (5 bases). The V end lost 3 bases, the J end lost 8 bases, and 16 bases lay between the germline ends. Germline V gene lookup returns CDR1 SNHLY and CDR2 FYNNEI. The CDR3 is 15 amino acids. In nucleotides, the CDR3 is TGTGCCAGCAGTGACTTCCGGGGGAGGGAGGAAAAACTGTTTTTT. Translated: CASSDFRGREEKLFF.

This clonotype occurred a few times. This sequence joins TRBV5-5 and TRBJ1-4; 10 nucleotides match TRBD1. The CDR3 is made up of 17 amino acids. The germline V gene has CDR1 SGHKS and CDR2 YYEKEE (reference sequence). J gave up 6 bases and V 2 bases, and 10 bases lay outside the gene matches. CDR3 nucleotide sequence: TGTGCCAGCAGCTTCCTGTTAACCGGGACAGGGGATGAAAAACTGTTTTTT. It yields the protein CASSFLLTGTGDEKLFF. Supplemented by reference TRBV5-5 and TRBJ1-4, the full variable domain reads DAGVTQSPTHLIKTRGQQVTLRCSPISGHKSVSWYQQVLGQGPQFIFQYYEKEERGRGNFPDRFSARQFPNYSSELNVNALLLGDSALYLCASSFLLTGTGDEKLFFGSGTQLSVL.

This clonotype was counted at least ten times. V is TRBV5-6 and J is TRBJ1-2; D is unclear. V dropped 6 bases and J dropped 3 bases, with 18 bases sitting between them. The CDR3 extends over 15 amino acids. Germline V gene data show CDR1 as SGHDT and CDR2 as YYEEEE. The CDR3 here is CASTSVEFTYYGYTF. The CDR3 nucleotides read TGTGCCAGCACGTCGGTAGAGTTCACTTACTATGGCTACACCTTC.

V and J are TRBV5-1 and TRBJ2-7; 10 nucleotides line up with TRBD1. There are 16 residues in the CDR3. Germline V lookup: CDR1 SGHRS, CDR2 YFSETQ. V gave up 4 bases and J gave up 4 bases; unmatched junction bases: 11. For the CDR3, the DNA is TGCGCCAGCAGCGTAGAACCGGGACAGGGGTGGTACGAGCAGTACTTC. Its protein is CASSVEPGQGWYEQYF.

J is TRBJ2-1 and V is TRBV7-9; D gene ambiguous. The length of the CDR3 is 17 residues. Trimming pared 7 bases from V and 0 bases from J, leaving 19 bases between. From germline, CDR1 is SEHNR and CDR2 FQNEAQ (reference sequence). For the CDR3, the DNA is TGTGCCAGCAACCCCCCGATTCGGTTCAACTCCTACAATGAGCAGTTCTTC. Translating gives CASNPPIRFNSYNEQFF.

The chain combines TRBV6-5 with TRBJ2-1; possible D gene TRBD1, 6 bases. In germline, CDR1 is MNHEY, CDR2 SVGAGI. V lost 2 bases and J 10 bases, leaving 18 bases between the germline ends. The CDR3 loop spans 15 amino acids. Here the CDR3 DNA reads TGTGCCAGCAGTTACAGTATAGGACAGCGTATGGAGCAGTTCTTC. It encodes CASSYSIGQRMEQFF.

There are many counts of this clonotype. The chain couples TRBV7-2 to TRBJ2-4; the D gene is possibly TRBD2 (6 bases). Germline CDR1 SGHTA, CDR2 FQGNSA. The CDR3 runs to 13 residues. V gave up 5 bases and J gave up 6 bases, with 11 bases separating them. The CDR3: CASSQTAGNIQYF. The CDR3 DNA is TGTGCCAGCAGCCAAACAGCGGGAAACATTCAGTACTTC.

The sample holds many counts of this clonotype. The chain employs TRBV7-2 and TRBJ1-4, with D unresolved. The germline V gene has CDR1 SGHTA and CDR2 FQGNSA. The CDR3 extends over 14 amino acids. The V end lost 2 bases, the J end lost 0 bases, and 4 bases lay between the germline ends. CDR3 DNA: TGTGCCAGCAGCTTACAGGCAACTAATGAAAAACTGTTTTTT. It is translated as CASSLQATNEKLFF.

The chain joins TRBV7-8 to TRBJ1-5; D uncertain. This CDR3 is 14 amino acids long. Trimming removed 0 bases at V and 4 bases at J, with 7 bases between. Germline loops: CDR1 SGHVS, CDR2 FQNEAQ. CDR3 nucleotides: TGTGCCAGCAGCTTAGCGCACTCAAATCAGCCCCAGCATTTT. Encoded protein: CASSLAHSNQPQHF.

In this sample, this clonotype turned up many times. V is TRBV7-9 and J is TRBJ1-5; D unresolved. The CDR3 runs to 17 residues. Trimming cost V 5 bases and J 5 bases, with 22 bases left between them. Germline V gives CDR1 SEHNR, CDR2 FQNEAQ (reference sequence). The CDR3 protein is CASSRGIGTGLDQPQHF. The CDR3 DNA sequence: TGTGCCAGCAGCAGAGGGATCGGTACTGGCTTGGATCAGCCCCAGCATTTT.

This clonotype has a handful of counts. The J gene is TRBJ2-7, the V gene TRBV5-8; 15 bases align to TRBD2. The ends lost 4 bases at V and 0 bases at J; junction bases unmatched: 5. The length of the CDR3 is 17 residues. Germline V CDR1 and CDR2: SGHTS, YDEGEE. The CDR3 nucleotides read TGTGCCAGCAGCCTAGGACTAGCGGGAGGGATCTCCTACGAGCAGTACTTC. Its translation is CASSLGLAGGISYEQYF.

This clonotype was recorded many times. V usage is TRBV7-2 and J usage is TRBJ2-4; no clear D. Deletions cut 5 bases from V and 5 bases from J, with 7 bases between. Per the germline V gene, CDR1 is SGHTA and CDR2 is FQGNSA. The CDR3 has 12 residues. CDR3 DNA: TGTGCCAGCAGCCGCGGACAAAACATTCAGTACTTC. Its protein is CASSRGQNIQYF.

This clonotype appeared many times. V gene TRBV29-1 combines with J gene TRBJ2-7, with D possibly TRBD2 on 5 matching bases. Trimming pared 3 bases from V and 6 bases from J, leaving 15 bases between. CDR3 length: 13 residues. Per the germline V gene, CDR1 is SQVTM and CDR2 is ANQGSEA. The CDR3: CSVDPGIGSEQYF. In DNA form, the CDR3 reads TGCAGCGTTGATCCCGGGATTGGTAGCGAGCAGTACTTC.

The table lists this clonotype with many counts. The chain recombines TRBV28 with TRBJ1-2; the match to TRBD1 covers 9 bases. V lost 7 bases to trimming and J lost 7 bases; unmatched junction nucleotides: 22. The germline CDR1 and CDR2 sequences are MDHEN and SYDVKM. CDR3 size: 18 residues. CDR3 in DNA: TGTGCCAGCACCCTCGGGGGACAGGGATATTCCTCTTCCTCTGGCTACACCTTC. It encodes CASTLGGQGYSSSSGYTF.